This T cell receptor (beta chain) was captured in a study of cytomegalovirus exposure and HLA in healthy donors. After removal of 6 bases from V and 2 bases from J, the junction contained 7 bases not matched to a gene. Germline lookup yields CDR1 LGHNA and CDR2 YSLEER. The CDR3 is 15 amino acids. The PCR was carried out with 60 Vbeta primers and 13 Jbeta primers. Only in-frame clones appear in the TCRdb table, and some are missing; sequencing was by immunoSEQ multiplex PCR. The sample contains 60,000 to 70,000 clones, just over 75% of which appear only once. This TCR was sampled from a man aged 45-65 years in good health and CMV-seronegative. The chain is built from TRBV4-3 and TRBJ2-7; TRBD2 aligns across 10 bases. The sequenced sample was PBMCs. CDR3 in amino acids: CASRRGLADTYEQYF. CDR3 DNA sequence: TGCGCCAGCAGGCGAGGACTAGCGGATACCTACGAGCAGTACTTC.